A single sample gave rise to the 22 T cell receptor beta chains below, sequenced in a study of blood T cell repertoires in COVID-19. Data came from immunoSEQ multiplex PCR; TCRdb stores just in-frame clones and leaves some out. The sample consists of some 130,000 clones, 80% to 90% of them appearing once. The specimen was PBMCs or T cells enriched from blood (not recorded which). The receptors were sampled from a woman aged 50 to 65 who had recovered from COVID-19.

The chain is built from TRBV27 and TRBJ2-7, with 12 bases fitting TRBD1. CDR3 length equals 15 residues. Germline assignment: CDR1 MNHEY and CDR2 SMNVEV (reference sequence). The V and J ends lost 2 bases and 4 bases, in that order; junction bases with no gene match: 3. DNA of the CDR3: TGTGCCAGCAGTTTAGGGACAGGGGGCCATTACGAGCAGTACTTC. Translating gives CASSLGTGGHYEQYF.

This CDR3 is CASSSGQFSTDTQYF. The CDR3 DNA reads as TGTGCCAGCAGTTCGGGACAATTTAGCACAGATACGCAGTATTTT. The rearrangement uses TRBV27 and TRBJ2-3; possibly TRBD1 for D (6 bases). This CDR3 contains 15 residues. The V and J ends lost 4 bases and 0 bases respectively, with 11 bases between them. The germline CDR1 and CDR2 sequences are MNHEY and SMNVEV (reference sequence).

The V gene is TRBV27, the J gene TRBJ1-3; no firm D call. V was clipped by 5 bases and J by 0 bases, with 11 bases between them. The CDR3 is 15 amino acids. The V gene's germline CDR1 is MNHEY and CDR2 SMNVEV (reference sequence). Here the CDR3 reads CASSPLGSSGNTIYF. The CDR3 DNA follows: TGTGCCAGCAGTCCCCTAGGCTCCTCTGGAAACACCATATATTTT.

This rearrangement joins TRBV2 to TRBJ2-3, with 9 bases that match TRBD2. The CDR3 has 15 amino acids. The J segment lost 2 bases and the V segment lost 3 bases, leaving 3 bases of the junction unmatched. Per germline, CDR1 SNHLY and CDR2 FYNNEI. In DNA form, the CDR3 reads TGTGCCAGCAGTGAGGGACTAGCTACCACAGATACGCAGTATTTT. Amino acid sequence: CASSEGLATTDTQYF.

This clone came up once. V and J are TRBV10-1 and TRBJ2-7, with D perhaps matching TRBD1 (6 bases). From germline, CDR1 is WNHNN and CDR2 SYGVQD (reference sequence). The CDR3 length is 13 residues. V was pared by 2 bases and J by 6 bases, with 11 bases between. CDR3: CASSEHRVGEQYF. CDR3 DNA: TGCGCCAGCAGTGAGCACAGGGTTGGCGAGCAGTACTTC.

This clone turned up a few times. The rearrangement links TRBV7-8 to TRBJ1-5, with 7 bases matching TRBD1. J was trimmed by 3 bases and V by 5 bases; bases with no gene match: 4. This CDR3 comprises 14 residues. The germline CDR1 and CDR2 sequences are SGHVS and FQNEAQ. The CDR3, as DNA: TGTGCCAGCAGCGCGGACAGGCTCAATCAGCCCCAGCATTTT. This encodes CASSADRLNQPQHF.

The chain links TRBV12-5 to TRBJ2-2; 9 bases line up with TRBD2. V shed 5 bases, J shed 4 bases, and the junction held 8 bases outside the gene matches. The CDR3 has 16 amino acids. Germline values: CDR1 LGHNT, CDR2 FRNRAP. This chain's CDR3 is CASGPPSGVGTGELFF. CDR3 DNA sequence: TGTGCTAGTGGTCCCCCTAGCGGGGTGGGCACCGGGGAGCTGTTTTTT.

The chain carries TRBV6-5 and TRBJ2-1; 7 bases map to TRBD1. The CDR3 has 15 residues. Germline-derived CDR1 and CDR2 are MNHEY and SVGAGI. The ends lost 5 bases at V and 5 bases at J; junction bases unmatched: 9. The CDR3 protein is CASSNRQGLNNEQFF. CDR3 DNA sequence: TGTGCCAGCAGTAATAGACAGGGATTGAACAATGAGCAGTTCTTC.

The genes are TRBV19 and TRBJ1-6; the match to TRBD1 covers 8 bases. CDR3 length: 16 residues. Trimming removed 5 bases from V and 5 bases from J; junction bases left unmatched: 8. CDR1 is LNHDA and CDR2 is SQIVND in the germline V gene (reference sequence). CDR3 in DNA: TGTGCCAGTAGTCAACAGGGGGAAGTGGATAATTCACCCCTCCACTTT. It is translated as CASSQQGEVDNSPLHF.

The gene calls are TRBV18 and TRBJ1-2; D not resolved. The germline V gene has CDR1 KGHSH and CDR2 LQKENI. CDR3 length: 13 amino acids. Trimming removed 6 bases at V and 0 bases at J, with 8 bases between. In DNA, the CDR3 is TGTGCCAGCTCCGGAGGGACTAACTATGGCTACACCTTC. Amino acids: CASSGGTNYGYTF.

The rearrangement joins TRBV6-5 to TRBJ1-4; 10 bases line up with TRBD1. Germline V gene lookup returns CDR1 MNHEY and CDR2 SVGAGI. The CDR3 is 15 residues long. Trimming cost V 4 bases and J 6 bases; bases outside gene matches: 5. CDR3 loop: CASSSAGQGDEKLFF. Written as DNA, the CDR3 is TGTGCCAGCAGTTCCGCTGGACAGGGGGATGAAAAACTGTTTTTT.

V usage is TRBV7-9 and J usage is TRBJ1-1; D is unclear. The CDR3 runs to 14 residues. The germline gives CDR1 SEHNR, CDR2 FQNEAQ (reference sequence). Trimming took 2 bases from V and 7 from J, leaving 14 bases between them. The CDR3 here is CASSLILGSGEAFF. The CDR3 coding sequence is TGTGCCAGCAGCTTAATTCTCGGGTCGGGTGAAGCTTTCTTT.

This clone appeared a single time. The chain joins TRBV5-4 to TRBJ1-1; no firm D call. V lost 6 bases to trimming and J lost 0 bases, with 15 bases between them. The CDR3 is 15 amino acids. CDR1 and CDR2 (germline): SGHNT, YYREEE (reference sequence). CDR3 in DNA: TGTGCCAGCACCCCAGGAACCGTTATGAACACTGAAGCTTTCTTT. Amino acids: CASTPGTVMNTEAFF.

The V and J genes are TRBV7-8 and TRBJ1-5, with D uncertain. This CDR3 has 15 residues. V was pared by 1 base and J by 5 bases, with 12 bases between. Germline loops: CDR1 SGHVS, CDR2 FQNEAQ. In DNA form, the CDR3 reads TGTGCCAGCAGCTTAGAACGGTTGCCCCATCAGCCCCAGCATTTT. This encodes CASSLERLPHQPQHF.

Of note for this clone: An end of the junction does not agree with germline; a read error may underlie this. The chain has TRBV7-7 and TRBJ2-2; TRBD1 is a possible D gene (5 bases). Germline lookup yields CDR1 SSHAT and CDR2 FNYEAQ (reference sequence). CDR3 size: 16 residues. CDR3 nucleotide sequence: TGTGCTAGCAGCCCCCGACAGATAGGGATGACCGGGGAGCTGTTTTTT. Translating it yields CASSPRQIGMTGELFF.

The rearrangement uses TRBV7-9 and TRBJ1-4, with 9 bases aligning to TRBD1. J lost 7 bases, V lost 5 bases, and 11 bases had no gene match. This CDR3 spans 16 amino acids. Germline values: CDR1 SEHNR, CDR2 FQNEAQ (reference sequence). CDR3 in DNA: TGTGCCAGCAGCACAGCGACAGGGGGGTTGGGTGAAAAACTGTTTTTT. Translating gives CASSTATGGLGEKLFF.

The rearrangement links TRBV6-5 to TRBJ2-5; TRBD2 agrees at 12 bases. V lost 4 bases, J lost 4 bases, and 7 bases stayed unmatched. Germline values: CDR1 MNHEY, CDR2 SVGAGI. The CDR3 consists of 16 residues. The CDR3 loop reads CASSSSLAGGRETQYF. The CDR3, as DNA: TGTGCCAGCAGTTCATCACTAGCGGGGGGTCGAGAGACCCAGTACTTC.

Details on this clone: The junction departs from germline at one end; a sequencing error may be responsible. The chain carries TRBV5-3 and TRBJ2-6, with a tentative D call TRBD1 (6 bases). TRBV5-3 counts as an open reading frame of uncertain function. This CDR3 comprises 19 residues. DNA for the CDR3: TGTGCCAGAAGCTTGCGCCGGACAGCGAAGGGCTCTGGGGCCAACGTCCTGACTTTT. Protein product: CARSLRRTAKGSGANVLTF.

This chain uses TRBV27 with TRBJ2-7; 7 bases are shared with TRBD2. CDR3 length: 13 residues. V shed 6 bases, J shed 3 bases, and the junction held 5 bases outside the gene matches. Germline V CDR1 and CDR2: MNHEY, SMNVEV (reference sequence). CDR3 protein: CASSPGTNYEQYF. The CDR3 DNA reads TGTGCCAGCAGCCCCGGGACTAACTACGAGCAGTACTTC.

The CDR3 loop is CSVGGRVSYGYTF. The CDR3 nucleotides read TGCAGCGTTGGTGGCAGGGTTTCCTATGGCTACACCTTC. The J gene is TRBJ1-2, the V gene TRBV29-1, with D perhaps matching TRBD1 (5 bases). The CDR3 is 13 amino acids. The germline V and J ends were trimmed by 4 bases and 4 bases, with 13 bases remaining between them. Germline CDR1 and CDR2: SQVTM and ANQGSEA.

The chain carries TRBV12-5 and TRBJ1-4; no reliable D call. Germline CDR1 reads LGHNT; CDR2 reads FRNRAP. The CDR3 has 15 residues. Trimming shortened V by 7 bases and J by 6 bases, and 18 bases separated the two germline ends. CDR3 sequence reads: CASALQGSLDEKLFF. As DNA, the CDR3 is TGTGCTAGTGCCCTTCAAGGGAGTTTGGATGAAAAACTGTTTTTT.

This clone has more than one count but fewer than ten. The chain combines TRBV4-1 with TRBJ2-3, with 8 bases aligning to TRBD1. Germline lookup yields CDR1 MGHRA and CDR2 YSYEKL. The CDR3 totals 16 residues. Trimming at V came to 1 base and at J to 5 bases, leaving 8 bases not matched to a gene. Here the CDR3 reads CASSQGGQDWIDTQYF. The CDR3 nucleotides are TGCGCCAGCAGCCAAGGGGGACAGGATTGGATAGATACGCAGTATTTT.